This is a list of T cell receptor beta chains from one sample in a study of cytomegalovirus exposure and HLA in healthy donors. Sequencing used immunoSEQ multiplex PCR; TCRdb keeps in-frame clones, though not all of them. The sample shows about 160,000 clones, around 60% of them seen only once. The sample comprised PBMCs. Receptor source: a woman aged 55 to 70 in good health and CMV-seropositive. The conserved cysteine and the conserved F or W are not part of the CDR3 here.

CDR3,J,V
ASSLLSGSRETQY,TRBJ2-5,TRBV5-6
ASSLIVPGQGKGYEQY,TRBJ2-7,TRBV4-1
ASSVRGNGGNEQF,TRBJ2-1,TRBV9
ASSLGTGTSTDTQY,TRBJ2-3,TRBV7-2
ATSKEGLSGYEQY,TRBJ2-7,TRBV15
ASRPTSGNTGELF,TRBJ2-2,TRBV7-3
ASSPGRGDGYT,TRBJ1-2,TRBV7-3
ASSFNRVNTEAF,TRBJ1-1,TRBV7-2
ASSLRKLAGASTDTQY,TRBJ2-3,TRBV27
ASSIVGAAKNTEAF,TRBJ1-1,TRBV19
ASSLSYLGRGAYGYT,TRBJ1-2,TRBV13
ASRTSGSSYNEQF,TRBJ2-1,TRBV6-1
ASSLEGSGQNTGELF,TRBJ2-2,TRBV5-6
ASRLAGGPGNEQF,TRBJ2-1,TRBV10-2
ASRGQGVIYGYT,TRBJ1-2,TRBV19
ASSQGNRDQETQY,TRBJ2-5,TRBV4-3
AIRLDSLGYYGYT,TRBJ1-2,TRBV10-3
ASRRVVSGSYEQY,TRBJ2-7,TRBV28
ASRDQGAETQY,TRBJ2-5,TRBV6-5
ASSLGQMNTEAF,TRBJ1-1,TRBV28
AISAGLAVQETQY,TRBJ2-5,TRBV10-3
ASSFTASGSTDTQY,TRBJ2-3,TRBV11-2
ASSEALSFNQPQH,TRBJ1-5,TRBV6-1